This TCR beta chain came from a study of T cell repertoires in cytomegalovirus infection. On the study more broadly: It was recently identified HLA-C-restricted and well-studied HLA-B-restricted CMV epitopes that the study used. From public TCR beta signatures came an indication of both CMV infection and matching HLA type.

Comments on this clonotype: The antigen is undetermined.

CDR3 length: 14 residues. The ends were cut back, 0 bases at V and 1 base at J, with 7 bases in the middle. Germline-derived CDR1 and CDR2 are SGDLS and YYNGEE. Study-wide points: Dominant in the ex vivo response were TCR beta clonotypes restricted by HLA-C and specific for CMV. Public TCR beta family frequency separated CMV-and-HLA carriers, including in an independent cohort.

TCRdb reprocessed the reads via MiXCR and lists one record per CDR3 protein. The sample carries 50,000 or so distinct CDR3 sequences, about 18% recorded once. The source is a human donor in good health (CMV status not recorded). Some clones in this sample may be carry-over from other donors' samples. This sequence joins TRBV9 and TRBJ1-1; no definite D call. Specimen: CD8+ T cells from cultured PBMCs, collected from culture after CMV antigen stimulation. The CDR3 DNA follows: TGTGCCAGCAGCGTAGGGGCAGGGAACACTGAAGCTTTCTTT. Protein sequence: CASSVGAGNTEAFF.